The 18 T cell receptor beta chains reported below all come from one sample, sequenced in a study of cytomegalovirus exposure and HLA in healthy donors. The study ran its PCR with 60 Vbeta and 13 Jbeta primers. The assay was immunoSEQ multiplex PCR, and TCRdb's table has in-frame clones only and misses some. The sample carries about 140,000 clones, under 80% recorded once. Material for sequencing was PBMCs. The receptors stem from a male donor in good health and CMV-seronegative.

The V call is TRBV7-9, the J call TRBJ2-7; TRBD1 agrees at 10 bases. V shed 5 bases, J shed 3 bases, and the junction held 7 bases outside the gene matches. Germline CDR1 SEHNR, CDR2 FQNEAQ (reference sequence). This CDR3 comprises 15 residues. CDR3: CASSIPGQGFYEQYF. CDR3 coding DNA: TGTGCCAGCAGCATACCGGGACAGGGGTTCTACGAGCAGTACTTC.

The CDR3 region is CASSSSGASTDTQYF. The CDR3 coding sequence is TGCGCCAGCAGCTCATCGGGAGCTAGCACAGATACGCAGTATTTT. The chain employs TRBV5-1 and TRBJ2-3, with a possible D match to TRBD2 (6 bases). The CDR3 loop spans 15 amino acids. Deletions cut 3 bases from V and 0 bases from J, with 11 bases between. Per germline, CDR1 SGHRS and CDR2 YFSETQ.

This rearrangement joins TRBV19 to TRBJ2-7, with unresolved D. V was pared by 6 bases and J by 5 bases, with 11 bases between. Germline CDR1 and CDR2: LNHDA and SQIVND (reference sequence). The CDR3 is made up of 12 amino acids. DNA of the CDR3: TGTGCCAGTAGCCATCCGTACAACGAGCAGTACTTC. Its protein is CASSHPYNEQYF.

The chain links TRBV7-9 to TRBJ2-2; 7 bases align to TRBD2. The CDR3 contains 16 residues. CDR1 and CDR2 (germline): SEHNR, FQNEAQ (reference sequence). The V segment lost 8 bases and the J segment 3 bases; nucleotides outside the gene matches: 12. In DNA, the CDR3 is TGTGCCAGCCCCAAAGGGGCAGGGAGGGACACCGGGGAGCTGTTTTTT. It encodes CASPKGAGRDTGELFF.

The genes are TRBV19 and TRBJ1-4; 8 bases map to TRBD1. J gave up 8 bases and V 1 base, and 6 bases lay outside the gene matches. The CDR3 loop spans 15 amino acids. Germline CDR1 is LNHDA and CDR2 is SQIVND (reference sequence). CDR3 sequence (DNA): TGTGCCAGTAGTATAGCAGGGGGCGCGTGGGAAAAACTGTTTTTT. Translated: CASSIAGGAWEKLFF.

V usage is TRBV9 and J usage is TRBJ1-1; TRBD1 aligns across 11 bases. In germline, CDR1 is SGDLS, CDR2 YYNGEE. CDR3 size: 17 residues. V lost 0 bases and J lost 3; bases outside the gene matches: 7. CDR3 protein: CASSVGTGGIGYTEAFF. The CDR3 bases are TGTGCCAGCAGCGTAGGGACAGGGGGCATTGGGTACACTGAAGCTTTCTTT.

The chain joins TRBV6-5 to TRBJ1-2, with TRBD1 matching 8 bases. V lost 5 bases, J lost 3 bases, and 8 bases stayed unmatched. The CDR3 extends over 15 amino acids. Germline loops: CDR1 MNHEY, CDR2 SVGAGI. The CDR3 sequence is CASSPLRGRYYGYTF. CDR3 in DNA: TGTGCCAGCAGTCCCCTCAGGGGGCGATACTATGGCTACACCTTC.

The chain recombines TRBV30 with TRBJ1-1; 7 bases line up with TRBD1. This CDR3 is built from 16 residues. The V gene end was trimmed by 5 bases and the J gene end by 1 base; junction bases not matched to a gene: 13. Looked up from germline, CDR1 is GTSNPN and CDR2 is SVGIG (reference sequence). The CDR3 sequence is CAWAGGFTGRNTEAFF. The CDR3 DNA sequence: TGTGCCTGGGCAGGGGGTTTTACAGGGAGGAACACTGAAGCTTTCTTT.

This clone has a handful of counts. A junction end diverges from the germline sequence, so it may reflect a read error. The V and J genes are TRBV30 and TRBJ2-7; 10 positions match TRBD2. CDR1 and CDR2 from the germline V gene are GTSNPN and SVGIG (reference sequence). CDR3 length: 17 amino acids. CDR3 region: CAWRVSPGSGGGYEQYF. For the CDR3, the DNA is TGTGCCTGGCGTGTATCCCCAGGGAGCGGGGGGGGTTACGAGCAGTACTTC.

This clone was counted a single time. The chain uses TRBV5-1 and TRBJ2-7, with 9 bases that match TRBD1. CDR1 and CDR2 (germline): SGHRS, YFSETQ. V lost 7 bases, J lost 6 bases, and 14 bases stayed unmatched. This CDR3 is built from 15 residues. DNA of the CDR3: TGCGCCAGCGGCGACGGGACAGGGTGGGAGGGCGAGCAGTACTTC. This encodes CASGDGTGWEGEQYF.

This rearrangement joins TRBV7-2 to TRBJ1-5; D perhaps matches TRBD1 (5 bases). This CDR3 region has 15 residues. Looked up from germline, CDR1 is SGHTA and CDR2 is FQGNSA. Trimming removed 6 bases from V and 0 bases from J, with 12 bases in between. The CDR3 DNA is TGTGCCAGCAGTTTAAGGGGATTTAGCAATCAGCCCCAGCATTTT. Its translation: CASSLRGFSNQPQHF.

The chain couples TRBV10-2 to TRBJ1-2, with D possibly matching TRBD1 (6 bases). CDR3 length: 13 residues. Germline V gives CDR1 WSHSY, CDR2 SAAADI. V was cut by 8 bases and J by 4 bases, with 14 bases left in between. DNA for the CDR3: TGCGCCAGCGTAGGGCAGGGGAGCTATGGCTACACCTTC. This encodes CASVGQGSYGYTF.

The rearrangement joins TRBV10-3 to TRBJ2-7; tentative D call: TRBD2 (6 bases). The CDR3 covers 14 residues. Trimming removed 6 bases from V and 5 bases from J, with 17 bases in between. Germline V gene data show CDR1 as ENHRY and CDR2 as SYGVKD. The CDR3 coding sequence is TGTGCCATCAGGGCCTCCCTGACTAGAGACGAGCAGTACTTC. As protein: CAIRASLTRDEQYF.

J is TRBJ1-3 and V is TRBV7-9, with D perhaps TRBD1 (5 bases). This CDR3 has 15 amino acids. Trimming took 7 bases from V and 0 from J, leaving 13 bases between them. Germline assignment: CDR1 SEHNR and CDR2 FQNEAQ (reference sequence). Written as DNA, the CDR3 is TGTGCCAGCAATCCCACAGGCGGCTCTGGAAACACCATATATTTT. This encodes CASNPTGGSGNTIYF. The whole variable domain, filled in from reference TRBV7-9 and TRBJ1-3, reads DTGVSQNPRHKITKRGQNVTFRCDPISEHNRLYWYRQTLGQGPEFLTYFQNEAQLEKSRLLSDRFSAERPKGSFSTLEIQRTEQGDSAMYLCASNPTGGSGNTIYFGEGSWLTVV.

This clone was recorded a few times. The rearrangement uses TRBV7-9 and TRBJ2-1; 9 bases agree with TRBD2. The length of the CDR3 is 17 residues. From germline, CDR1 is SEHNR and CDR2 FQNEAQ (reference sequence). V trimming: 7 bases; J trimming: 3 bases; junction bases outside the gene matches: 13. The CDR3 DNA sequence: TGTGCCAGCAACCCCGGTTATAGCGGGAGCAGCTACAATGAGCAGTTCTTC. It translates to CASNPGYSGSSYNEQFF.

This chain connects TRBV5-1 to TRBJ2-1, with 8 bases matching TRBD2. V shed 0 bases, J shed 2 bases, and the junction held 4 bases outside the gene matches. There are 16 residues in the CDR3. Germline CDR1 reads SGHRS; CDR2 reads YFSETQ. Here the CDR3 reads CASSLGFGGAYNEQFF. CDR3 coding DNA: TGCGCCAGCAGCTTGGGTTTCGGGGGGGCCTACAATGAGCAGTTCTTC.

The V call is TRBV30, the J call TRBJ2-1; 9 positions agree with TRBD1. Germline values: CDR1 GTSNPN, CDR2 SVGIG (reference sequence). Trimming took 4 bases from V and 6 from J; bases not matched to a gene: 7. The CDR3 extends over 14 amino acids. The CDR3, as DNA: TGTGCCTGGATGAGGGACAGGGTGAGCAATGAGCAGTTCTTC. Protein product: CAWMRDRVSNEQFF.

The rearrangement links TRBV7-2 to TRBJ1-2; the match to TRBD1 covers 7 bases. Germline CDR1 is SGHTA and CDR2 is FQGNSA. The V and J ends lost 5 bases and 4 bases, in that order; junction bases with no gene match: 4. There are 13 residues in the CDR3. This CDR3 reads CASSRGTAYGYTF. The CDR3 nucleotides are TGTGCCAGCAGCCGCGGGACAGCCTATGGCTACACCTTC.